These T cell receptor beta chains were read from a single sample in a study of neoadjuvant anti-PD-1 for oral cavity cancer. Assay: immunoSEQ multiplex PCR; the TCRdb copy retains only in-frame clones and omits some. The table shows 40,000 to 50,000 clones, with 75% to 80% occurring only once. The sequences come from PBMCs, collected after nivolumab (anti-PD-1) treatment. The receptors derive from a person aged 40 to 85 with oral cavity squamous cell carcinoma. Both conserved end residues are part of each CDR3. The D gene is left open where the match is weak. The size of a clone is reported for some rows only, either as once, few or many, or as a class for expanded clones.

clone size: -
V gene: TRBV5-1
J gene: TRBJ1-6
D gene: -
CDR3 DNA: TGCGCCAGCAGCTTGGCCGGACGGACGATTTCACCCCTCCACTTT
CDR3 protein: CASSLAGRTISPLHF

clone size: -
V gene: TRBV6-6
J gene: TRBJ1-1
D gene: TRBD1
CDR3 DNA: TGTGCCAGCAGACGGGACAGGGGAACCTTGAACACTGAAGCTTTCTTT
CDR3 protein: CASRRDRGTLNTEAFF

clone size: -
V gene: TRBV28
J gene: TRBJ1-4
D gene: -
CDR3 DNA: TGTGCCAGCAGTTTTCCCGGACAGCTCGCAACTAATGAAAAACTGTTTTTT
CDR3 protein: CASSFPGQLATNEKLFF

clone size: -
V gene: TRBV2
J gene: TRBJ1-4
D gene: -
CDR3 DNA: TGTGCCAGCAGTGACCCAGGGTCAACTAATGAAAAACTGTTTTTT
CDR3 protein: CASSDPGSTNEKLFF

clone size: -
V gene: TRBV30
J gene: TRBJ1-1
D gene: -
CDR3 DNA: TGTGCCTGGAGTGGAAGGGGAACTCTAGCTTTCTTT
CDR3 protein: CAWSGRGTLAFF

clone size: -
V gene: TRBV11-2
J gene: TRBJ2-7
D gene: -
CDR3 DNA: TGTGCCAGCAGCTTAAGCTACTACGAGCAGTACTTC
CDR3 protein: CASSLSYYEQYF

clone size: few
V gene: TRBV10-3
J gene: TRBJ2-7
D gene: TRBD1
CDR3 DNA: TGTGCCATCAGTGATCCAGGGGGATTCTCCTACGAGCAGTACTTC
CDR3 protein: CAISDPGGFSYEQYF

clone size: -
V gene: TRBV7-3
J gene: TRBJ1-1
D gene: TRBD1
CDR3 DNA: TGTGCCAGCAGCCTCGGGGACAGCTTCAACACTGAAGCTTTCTTT
CDR3 protein: CASSLGDSFNTEAFF

clone size: -
V gene: TRBV5-5
J gene: TRBJ2-7
D gene: TRBD2
CDR3 DNA: TGTGCCAGCAAGTTAGCGGGATCCTACGAGCAGTACTTC
CDR3 protein: CASKLAGSYEQYF

clone size: few
V gene: TRBV19
J gene: TRBJ1-6
D gene: -
CDR3 DNA: TGTGCCAGTAGTACGGGGGGCGTCCTCCGCCGTGGTTCACCCCTCCACTTT
CDR3 protein: CASSTGGVLRRGSPLHF